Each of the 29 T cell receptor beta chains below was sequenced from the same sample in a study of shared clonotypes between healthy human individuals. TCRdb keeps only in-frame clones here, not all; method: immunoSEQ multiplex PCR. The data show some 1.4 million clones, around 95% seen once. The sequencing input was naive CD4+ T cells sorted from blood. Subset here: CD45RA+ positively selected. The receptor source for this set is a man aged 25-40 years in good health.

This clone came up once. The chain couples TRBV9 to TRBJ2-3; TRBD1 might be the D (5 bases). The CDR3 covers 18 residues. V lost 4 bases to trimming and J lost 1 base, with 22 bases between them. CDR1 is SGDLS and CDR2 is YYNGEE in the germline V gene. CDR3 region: CASSTGQGISSGTDTQYF. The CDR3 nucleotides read TGTGCCAGCAGCACCGGGCAGGGCATCTCTTCTGGCACAGATACGCAGTATTTT.

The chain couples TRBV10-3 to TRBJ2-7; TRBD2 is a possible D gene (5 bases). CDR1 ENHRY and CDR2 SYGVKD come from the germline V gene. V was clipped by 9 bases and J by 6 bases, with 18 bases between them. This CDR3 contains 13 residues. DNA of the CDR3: TGTGCCATGGGGTTAACTGAGGGCTCCGAGCAGTACTTC. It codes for CAMGLTEGSEQYF.

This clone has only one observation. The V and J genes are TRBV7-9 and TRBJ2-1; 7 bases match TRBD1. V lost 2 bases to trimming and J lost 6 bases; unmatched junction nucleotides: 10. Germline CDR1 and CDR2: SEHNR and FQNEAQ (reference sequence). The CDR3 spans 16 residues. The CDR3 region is CASSLSPGQRLNEQFF. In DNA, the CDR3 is TGTGCCAGCAGCTTATCCCCGGGACAGCGCCTCAATGAGCAGTTCTTC.

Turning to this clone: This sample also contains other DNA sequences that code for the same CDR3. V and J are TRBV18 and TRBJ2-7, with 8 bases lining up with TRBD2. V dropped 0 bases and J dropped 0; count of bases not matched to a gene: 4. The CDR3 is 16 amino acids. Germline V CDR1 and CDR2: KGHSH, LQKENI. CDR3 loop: CASSPPGLGGSYEQYF. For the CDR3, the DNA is TGTGCCAGCTCACCACCGGGACTAGGAGGCTCCTACGAGCAGTACTTC.

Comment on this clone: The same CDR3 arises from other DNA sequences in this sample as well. The CDR3 spells CASSSSYEQYF. The CDR3, as DNA: TGTGCCAGCAGCTCCTCCTACGAGCAGTACTTC. The V and J genes are TRBV5-5 and TRBJ2-7; no reliable D call. Germline V gene lookup returns CDR1 SGHKS and CDR2 YYEKEE (reference sequence). This CDR3 contains 11 residues. Trimming took off 3 bases at V and 0 bases at J, with 1 base between the two ends.

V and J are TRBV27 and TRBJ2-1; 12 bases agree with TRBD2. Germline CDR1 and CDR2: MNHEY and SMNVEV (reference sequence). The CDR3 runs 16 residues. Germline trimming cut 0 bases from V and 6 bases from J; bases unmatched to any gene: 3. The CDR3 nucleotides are TGTGCCAGCAGTTTATCACTAGCGGGAGGTGTCAATGAGCAGTTCTTC. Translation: CASSLSLAGGVNEQFF.

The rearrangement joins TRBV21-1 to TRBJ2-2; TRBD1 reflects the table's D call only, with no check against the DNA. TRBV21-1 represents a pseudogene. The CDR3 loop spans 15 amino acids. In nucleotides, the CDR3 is TGTGCCAGCATCGATTACAGGGGGAACACCGGGGAGCTGTTTTTT. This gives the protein CASIDYRGNTGELFF.

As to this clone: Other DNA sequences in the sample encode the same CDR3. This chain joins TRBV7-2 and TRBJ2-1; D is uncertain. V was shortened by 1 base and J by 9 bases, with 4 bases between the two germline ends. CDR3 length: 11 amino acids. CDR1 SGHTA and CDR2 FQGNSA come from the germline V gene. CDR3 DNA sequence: TGTGCCAGCAGCTTAGGCGGTGAGCAGTTCTTC. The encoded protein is CASSLGGEQFF.

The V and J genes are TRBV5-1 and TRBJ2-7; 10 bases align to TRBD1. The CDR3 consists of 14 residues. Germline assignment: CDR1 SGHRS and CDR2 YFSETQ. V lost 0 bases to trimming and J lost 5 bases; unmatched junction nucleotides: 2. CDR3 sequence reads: CASSLADRGHEQYF. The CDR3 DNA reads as TGCGCCAGCAGCTTGGCCGACAGGGGGCACGAGCAGTACTTC.

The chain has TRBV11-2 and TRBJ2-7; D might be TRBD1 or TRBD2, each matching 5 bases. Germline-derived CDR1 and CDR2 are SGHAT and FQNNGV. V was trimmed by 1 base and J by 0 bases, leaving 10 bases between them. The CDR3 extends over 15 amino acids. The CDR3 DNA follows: TGTGCCAGCAGCTTAGCGAGGGACCTCTCCTACGAGCAGTACTTC. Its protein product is CASSLARDLSYEQYF.

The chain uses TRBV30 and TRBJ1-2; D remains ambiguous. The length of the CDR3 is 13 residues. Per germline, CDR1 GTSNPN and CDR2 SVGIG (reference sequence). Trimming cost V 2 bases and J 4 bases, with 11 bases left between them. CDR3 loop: CAWSPGVGYGYTF. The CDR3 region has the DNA TGTGCCTGGAGTCCCGGCGTAGGCTATGGCTACACCTTC.

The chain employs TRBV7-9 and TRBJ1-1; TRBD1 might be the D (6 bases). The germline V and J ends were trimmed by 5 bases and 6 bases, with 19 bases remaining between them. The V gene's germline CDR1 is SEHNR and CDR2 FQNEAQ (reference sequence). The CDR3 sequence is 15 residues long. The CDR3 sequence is CASSPHRVRSSEAFF. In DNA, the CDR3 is TGTGCCAGCAGCCCCCACAGGGTGAGGTCGTCTGAAGCTTTCTTT. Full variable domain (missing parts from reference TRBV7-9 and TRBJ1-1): DTGVSQNPRHKITKRGQNVTFRCDPISEHNRLYWYRQTLGQGPEFLTYFQNEAQLEKSRLLSDRFSAERPKGSFSTLEIQRTEQGDSAMYLCASSPHRVRSSEAFFGQGTRLTVV.

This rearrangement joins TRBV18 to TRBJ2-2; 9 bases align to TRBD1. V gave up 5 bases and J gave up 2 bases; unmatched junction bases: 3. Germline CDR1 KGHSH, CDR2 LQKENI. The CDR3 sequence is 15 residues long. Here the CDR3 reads CASSLDRGNTGELFF. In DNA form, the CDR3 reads TGTGCCAGCTCATTGGACAGGGGTAACACCGGGGAGCTGTTTTTT.

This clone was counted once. This CDR3 is CASSAGTGIHQETQYF. The CDR3 DNA is TGCGCCAGCAGCGCCGGGACAGGGATACATCAAGAGACCCAGTACTTC. The V call is TRBV5-1, the J call TRBJ2-5, with TRBD1 matching 9 bases. Germline CDR1 SGHRS, CDR2 YFSETQ. Germline trimming cut 4 bases from V and 2 bases from J; bases unmatched to any gene: 9. CDR3 length: 16 amino acids.

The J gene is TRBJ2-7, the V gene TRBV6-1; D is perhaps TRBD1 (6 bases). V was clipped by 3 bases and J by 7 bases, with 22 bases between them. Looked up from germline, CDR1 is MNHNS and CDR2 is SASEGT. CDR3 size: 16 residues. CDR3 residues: CASSDPRQVRMMEQYF. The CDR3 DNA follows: TGTGCCAGCAGTGATCCCCGACAGGTCCGAATGATGGAGCAGTACTTC.

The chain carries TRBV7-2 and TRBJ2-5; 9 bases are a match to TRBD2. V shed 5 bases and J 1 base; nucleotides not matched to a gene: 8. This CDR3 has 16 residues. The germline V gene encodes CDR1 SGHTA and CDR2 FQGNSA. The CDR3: CASSTQRREGQETQYF. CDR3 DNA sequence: TGTGCCAGCAGCACCCAGAGGCGGGAGGGCCAAGAGACCCAGTACTTC.

The CDR3: CASSPGSSGRYEQYF. The CDR3 region has the DNA TGTGCCAGCAGCCCAGGGTCTAGCGGGAGATACGAGCAGTACTTC. V gene TRBV11-3 combines with J gene TRBJ2-7; 10 nucleotides align to TRBD2. Germline V CDR1 and CDR2: SGHNT, YENEEA. This CDR3 comprises 15 residues. The J segment lost 4 bases and the V segment lost 5 bases, leaving 8 bases of the junction unmatched.

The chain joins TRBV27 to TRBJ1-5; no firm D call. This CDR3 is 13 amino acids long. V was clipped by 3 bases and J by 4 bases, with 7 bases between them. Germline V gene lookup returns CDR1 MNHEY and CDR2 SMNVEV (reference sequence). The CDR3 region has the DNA TGTGCCAGCAGTTTTGAGTTTAATCAGCCCCAGCATTTT. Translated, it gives CASSFEFNQPQHF.

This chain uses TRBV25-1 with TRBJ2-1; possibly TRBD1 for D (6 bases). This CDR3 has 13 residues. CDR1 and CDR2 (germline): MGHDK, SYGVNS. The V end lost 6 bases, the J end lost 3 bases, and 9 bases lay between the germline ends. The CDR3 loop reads CASRDSNYNEQFF. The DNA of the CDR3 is TGTGCCAGCAGGGACAGCAACTACAATGAGCAGTTCTTC.

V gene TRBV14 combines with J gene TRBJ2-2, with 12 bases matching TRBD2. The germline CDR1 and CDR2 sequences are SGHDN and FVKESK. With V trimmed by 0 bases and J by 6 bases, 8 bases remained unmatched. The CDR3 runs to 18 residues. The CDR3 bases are TGTGCCAGCAGCCAAGAGGGCCGACTAGCGGGAGTCTCCGGGGAGCTGTTTTTT. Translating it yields CASSQEGRLAGVSGELFF.

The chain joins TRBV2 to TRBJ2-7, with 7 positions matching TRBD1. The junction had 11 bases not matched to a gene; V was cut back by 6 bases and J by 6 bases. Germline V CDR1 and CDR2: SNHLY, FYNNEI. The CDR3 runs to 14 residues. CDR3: CASRKTGNSFEQYF. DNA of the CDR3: TGTGCCAGCAGGAAGACAGGGAACAGTTTCGAGCAGTACTTC.

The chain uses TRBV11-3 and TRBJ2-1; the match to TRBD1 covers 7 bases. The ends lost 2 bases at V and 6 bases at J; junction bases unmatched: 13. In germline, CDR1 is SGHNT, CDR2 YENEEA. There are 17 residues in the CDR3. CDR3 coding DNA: TGTGCCAGCAGCTTATCTTTGAGTCGACAGGGCCTCAATGAGCAGTTCTTC. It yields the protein CASSLSLSRQGLNEQFF.

This chain's CDR3 is CASSLWPTGQGTNQPQHF. The CDR3 coding sequence is TGCGCCAGCAGCTTGTGGCCCACGGGACAGGGAACCAATCAGCCCCAGCATTTT. V and J are TRBV5-1 and TRBJ1-5, with TRBD1 matching 9 bases. J was trimmed by 3 bases and V by 1 base; bases with no gene match: 11. The CDR3 is made up of 18 amino acids. Germline CDR1 SGHRS, CDR2 YFSETQ.

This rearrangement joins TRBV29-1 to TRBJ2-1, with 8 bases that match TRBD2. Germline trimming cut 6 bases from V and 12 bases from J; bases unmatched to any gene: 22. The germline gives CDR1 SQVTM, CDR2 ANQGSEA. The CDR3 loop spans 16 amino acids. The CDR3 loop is CSVSTISGRGSELQFF. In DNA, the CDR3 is TGCAGCGTCTCTACGATCAGCGGGAGAGGTTCCGAATTGCAGTTCTTC.

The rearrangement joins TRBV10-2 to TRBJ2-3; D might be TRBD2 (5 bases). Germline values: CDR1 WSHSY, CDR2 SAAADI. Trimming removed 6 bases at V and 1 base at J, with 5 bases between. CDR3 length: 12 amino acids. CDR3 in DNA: TGCGCCAGCAGCGGGGGCACAGATACGCAGTATTTT. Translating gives CASSGGTDTQYF.

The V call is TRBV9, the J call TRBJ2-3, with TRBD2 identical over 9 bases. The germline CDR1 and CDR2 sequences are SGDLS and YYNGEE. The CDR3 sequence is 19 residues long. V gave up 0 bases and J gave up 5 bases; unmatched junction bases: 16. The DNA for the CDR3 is TGTGCCAGCAGCGTAGACGGCGGGAGGGCCGCGGGTCTTGGAGATACGCAGTATTTT. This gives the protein CASSVDGGRAAGLGDTQYF.

CDR3 in DNA: TGCGCCAGCAGCTTGGATTCTAGCGCCGGGGAGCTGTTTTTT. Protein: CASSLDSSAGELFF. V and J are TRBV5-1 and TRBJ2-2; D may be TRBD2 (6 bases). The length of the CDR3 is 14 residues. Trimming removed 0 bases at V and 6 bases at J, with 9 bases between. Germline V gives CDR1 SGHRS, CDR2 YFSETQ. Full variable domain (remainder filled in from reference TRBV5-1 and TRBJ2-2): KAGVTQTPRYLIKTRGQQVTLSCSPISGHRSVSWYQQTPGQGLQFLFEYFSETQRNKGNFPGRFSGRQFSNSRSEMNVSTLELGDSALYLCASSLDSSAGELFFGEGSRLTVL.

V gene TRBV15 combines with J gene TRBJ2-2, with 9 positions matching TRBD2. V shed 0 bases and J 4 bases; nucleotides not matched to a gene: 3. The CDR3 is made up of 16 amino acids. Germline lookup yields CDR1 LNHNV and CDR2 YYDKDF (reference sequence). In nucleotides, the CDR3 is TGTGCCACCAGCAGAGAGGCGGGAGGGGCCACCGGGGAGCTGTTTTTT. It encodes CATSREAGGATGELFF. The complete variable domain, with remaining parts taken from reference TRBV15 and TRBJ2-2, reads DAMVIQNPRYQVTQFGKPVTLSCSQTLNHNVMYWYQQKSSQAPKLLFHYYDKDFNNEADTPDNFQSRRPNTSFCFLDIRSPGLGDTAMYLCATSREAGGATGELFFGEGSRLTVL.

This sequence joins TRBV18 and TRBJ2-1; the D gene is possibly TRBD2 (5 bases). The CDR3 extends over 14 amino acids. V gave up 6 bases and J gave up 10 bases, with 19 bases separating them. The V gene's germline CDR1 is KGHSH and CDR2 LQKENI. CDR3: CASSRNSRVEEQFF. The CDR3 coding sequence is TGTGCCAGCTCCCGCAACTCGAGGGTAGAAGAGCAGTTCTTC.